Sequencing of this T cell receptor beta chain was carried out in a study of blood T cells in healthy people across ages. Concerning this clonotype itself: Its antigen is as yet unknown.

Sample-barcoded 5' priming and a J-beta primer mix drove a second PCR of roughly 7 to 11 cycles. Every cDNA molecule bore a tag from a template-switch adaptor containing 12 random nucleotides. MiXCR, run by TCRdb on the 5' RACE reads, gives a single entry per CDR3 protein. Of about a million distinct CDR3 sequences in the sample, 40% to 60% are singletons; the top ten hold about an eighth. Study-level results: Both naive CD4+ cell counts and diversity were greater in long-lived donors than in aged donors. The recorded TCR beta diversity per million T cells decreased in a roughly linear manner with age.

Germline CDR1 is SGHAT and CDR2 is FQNNGV. Trimming took 4 bases from V and 3 from J; bases not matched to a gene: 8. There are 16 residues in the CDR3. The receptor was derived from a young man in good health. The chain uses TRBV11-2 and TRBJ2-4; 8 bases fit TRBD2. The material sequenced was blood. CDR3 in DNA: TGTGCCAGCAGCTCACCGGGGGGGTACGGCAAAAACATTCAGTACTTC. It translates to CASSSPGGYGKNIQYF. Together with reference TRBV11-2 and TRBJ2-4, the CDR3 gives the full variable domain: EAGVAQSPRYKIIEKRQSVAFWCNPISGHATLYWYQQILGQGPKLLIQFQNNGVVDDSQLPKDRFSAERLKGVDSTLKIQPAKLEDSAVYLCASSSPGGYGKNIQYFGAGTRLSVL.